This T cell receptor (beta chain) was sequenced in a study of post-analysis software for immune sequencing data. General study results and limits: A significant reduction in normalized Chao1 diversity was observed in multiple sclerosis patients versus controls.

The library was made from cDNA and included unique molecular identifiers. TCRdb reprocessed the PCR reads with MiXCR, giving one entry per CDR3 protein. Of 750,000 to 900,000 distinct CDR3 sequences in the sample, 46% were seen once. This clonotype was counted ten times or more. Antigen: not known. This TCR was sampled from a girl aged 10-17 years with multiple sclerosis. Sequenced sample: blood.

The CDR3 nucleotides are TGCAGTGCTAGGTCAGGACTAGCGGGAGGAGAGACCCAGTACTTC. Encoded protein: CSARSGLAGGETQYF. The rearrangement joins TRBV20-1 to TRBJ2-5; 14 nucleotides match TRBD2. Germline-derived CDR1 and CDR2 are DFQATT and SNEGSKA (reference sequence). The CDR3 loop spans 15 amino acids. V shed 3 bases, J shed 4 bases, and the junction held 4 bases outside the gene matches.